Detailed here is one TCR beta chain. Its antigen is unknown. This entry belongs to a study of blood T cells in healthy people across ages. Study in general: About one barcoded beta molecule per two T cells came from capture by template switching.

Alongside a J-beta primer mix, a sample-barcoded 5' primer served in a second PCR lasting about 7 to 11 cycles. TCRdb reprocessed the 5' RACE reads via MiXCR and lists one record per CDR3 protein. The sample lists 550,000 to 650,000 distinct CDR3 sequences; around a quarter were seen once. Study findings and constraints: Diversity was estimated from one million T cells, and these estimates were considered underestimates.

Isolation yielded PBMCs, at least 7 million per sample, in every case. The data were also submitted as part of a second study, on T cells of mothers and their children.

Input material: blood. The clonotype was recovered from a boy aged 2 to 10 in good health.

The CDR3: CSASLHQETQYF. The DNA for the CDR3 is TGCAGTGCTAGCCTCCACCAAGAGACCCAGTACTTC. The chain recombines TRBV20-1 with TRBJ2-5, with D hard to call. CDR3 size: 12 residues. V was trimmed by 3 bases and J by 0 bases, leaving 5 bases between them. Germline assignment: CDR1 DFQATT and CDR2 SNEGSKA (reference sequence).